This T cell receptor (beta chain) was obtained from a study of identical twins (TCRdb year 2016). As for the study more broadly: To test whether fetal clonotypes persist, this study deep-sequenced TCR alpha and beta repertoires from monozygotic twins, from unrelated adults of various ages, and from cord blood. To rule out contamination, the twin experiments were replicated at different times with different library preparation protocols.

What the authors observed across the whole study: Fewer insertions were carried by abundant cord blood beta clonotypes, a similar but weaker trend appeared in young adult naive repertoires, and no such trend appeared in memory repertoires. In monozygotic twins, out-of-frame TCR alpha sharing was systematically underestimated by recombination models, although the models agreed with sharing between unrelated individuals. Out-of-frame TCR alpha sequences shared between twins showed an excess of low generation-probability sequences compared with coincidental sharing between unrelated individuals. Conclusions relied on cross-sectional statistical analysis, since the same donors could not be followed over many years. Zero-insertion analyses could be partly confounded by invariant T cells such as MAIT and iNKT, although diverse VJ usage argued against such confounding for most clonotypes. Excess twin sharing in beta out-of-frame sequences was weaker because fewer shared sequences lowered the signal-to-noise ratio.

This clonotype has just a few counts. Its antigen is still unknown. The junction does not match germline at one end; this may be a read error. CDR1 and CDR2 are drawn from the germline V gene (reference sequence): PRHDT, FYEKMQ. The CDR3 measures 12 amino acids from cysteine to phenylalanine. The only DNA kept is the CDR3, 36 bases in frame from the first base. Every donor in the study was a healthy Caucasian. The twin cohort comprised three pairs of female monozygotic twins, all aged about 18 to 29 years. Positive isolation kits from Invitrogen were used to isolate the CD4+ and CD8+ T cell populations. Libraries were made using 5' RACE. TCRdb records Illumina HiSeq 2000 as the sequencer. Template switching added a universal primer binding site, and the final cDNA carried a unique molecular identifier that allowed TCR cDNA molecules to be counted accurately. First-strand cDNA for TCR alpha and beta chains was synthesized from specific primers in the conserved constant-segment region. To control for contamination, every cDNA library carried two barcodes: a SMART-Mk sample barcode plus Illumina barcodes. TruSeq adapter sequences, together with Illumina sample barcodes, were added in two successive PCR steps. Sequencing of the TCR alpha and beta cDNA libraries was done on the Illumina HiSeq platform using custom primers. On the study's bioinformatics: Unique molecular identifiers were extracted from raw reads with MiGEC, and CDR3 positions were determined with MiXCR. For each individual, recombination models were inferred using an EM algorithm with the repgenHMM and IGoR tools. Shared clonotype analysis was performed with the tcR package in R, normalizing sharing by the product of cloneset sizes. To study raw recombination free of thymic and clonal selection effects, out-of-frame nonproductive sequences were analyzed. TCRdb reprocessed the public reads (quality trimming at Q25 with fastp, clone calling with MiXCR) and kept in-frame beta chains. Every CDR3 protein is listed once, alongside the most common genes and DNA of its rows. None of the V and J calls come from the authors' own analysis; TCRdb made them. The sample data list about 220,000 distinct CDR3 sequences, and roughly 7.1% of these were observed just once. The ten largest account for more than 12% of the sample.

These data were also reused for a study on T cells expressing NK-cell markers. That second publication adds: TCR beta-chain repertoires were profiled in sorted CD3+CD56+NKG2C+, CD3+CD56+NKG2C- and CD3+CD56-NKG2C+ T-cell subsets from fewer than 10 donors. Among the eight sequenced donors, only one was HCMV-seronegative, while the other seven were HCMV-seropositive. In several experiments an anti-gammadeltaTCR antibody was added to restrict sorting to alphabetaTCR-expressing T cells. In more than five donors, the dominant CD3+CD56+NKG2C+ clonotypes were found to rank among the top 10 CD8+ clonotypes and to make up about 1.0-7.0% of CD8+ T cells. Those dominant clonotypes were again the most abundant among CD3+CD56-NKG2C+ cells in a handful of donors, at roughly 25-65%. Whether the expanded NKG2C-expressing T cell clones were specific for HCMV antigens was left unclear. Randomly selected healthy volunteers, three men and five women, were used as the eight sequenced donors. A commercial ELISA kit detecting HCMV-specific IgG in serum was used to determine HCMV serostatus. Reads were demultiplexed and grouped by UMI with MIGEC, and clonotypes were assembled and quantified with MiTCR. To remove erroneous sequences, TCR cDNA sequences were retained only when supported by two or more reads. The tcR package was used for downstream repertoire analysis, and clonotypes were matched across fractions by CDR3 nucleotide sequence plus V segment. VDJmatch was used to annotate antigen specificity against VDJdb, with one amino acid substitution allowed in CDR3.

This receptor was identified in a woman in her late teens or twenties in good health. The sample comprised CD8+ T cells sorted from blood. The receptor chain draws on TRBV13 and TRBJ1-6; the D gene cannot be named for sure. The CDR3 corresponds to CASSLGVSLLHF. The nucleotide sequence reads TGCGCCAGCAGCTTGGGAGTGAGTCTCCTCCACTTT.